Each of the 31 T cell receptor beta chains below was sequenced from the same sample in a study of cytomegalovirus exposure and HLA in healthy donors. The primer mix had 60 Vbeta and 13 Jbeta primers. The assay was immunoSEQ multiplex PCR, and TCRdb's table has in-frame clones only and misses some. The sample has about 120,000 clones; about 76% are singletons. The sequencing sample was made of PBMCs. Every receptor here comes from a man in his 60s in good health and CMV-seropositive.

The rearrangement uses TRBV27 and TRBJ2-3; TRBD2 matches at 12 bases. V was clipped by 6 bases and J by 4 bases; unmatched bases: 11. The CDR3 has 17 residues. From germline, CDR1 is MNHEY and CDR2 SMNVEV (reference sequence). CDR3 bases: TGTGCCAGCAGCCGAGGACTAGCGGGACGTAGGGCAGATACGCAGTATTTT. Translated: CASSRGLAGRRADTQYF.

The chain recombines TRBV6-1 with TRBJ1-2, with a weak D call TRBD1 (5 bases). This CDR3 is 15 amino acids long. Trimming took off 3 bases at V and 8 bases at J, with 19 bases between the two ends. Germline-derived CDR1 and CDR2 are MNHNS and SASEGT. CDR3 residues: CASSEIGASLRGYTF. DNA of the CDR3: TGTGCCAGCAGTGAGATTGGGGCCAGCTTGAGAGGCTACACCTTC.

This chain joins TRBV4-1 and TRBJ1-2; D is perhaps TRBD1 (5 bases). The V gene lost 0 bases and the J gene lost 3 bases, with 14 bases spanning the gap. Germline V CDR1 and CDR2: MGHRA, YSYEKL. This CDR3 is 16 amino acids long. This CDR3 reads CASSQEGAEKYYGYTF. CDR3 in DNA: TGCGCCAGCAGCCAAGAAGGGGCCGAAAAATACTATGGCTACACCTTC.

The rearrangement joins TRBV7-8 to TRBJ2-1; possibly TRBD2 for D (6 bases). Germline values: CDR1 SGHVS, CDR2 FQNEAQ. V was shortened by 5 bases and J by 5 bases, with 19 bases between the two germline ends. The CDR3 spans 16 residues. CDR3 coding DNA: TGTGCCAGCAGCCCATGGGGCGGGACGAATAACAATGAGCAGTTCTTC. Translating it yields CASSPWGGTNNNEQFF.

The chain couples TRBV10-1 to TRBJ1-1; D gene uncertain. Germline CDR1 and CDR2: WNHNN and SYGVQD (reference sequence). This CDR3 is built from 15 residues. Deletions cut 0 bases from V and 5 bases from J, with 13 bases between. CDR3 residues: CASSESGFGGTEAFF. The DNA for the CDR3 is TGCGCCAGCAGTGAGTCGGGTTTCGGAGGGACTGAAGCTTTCTTT.

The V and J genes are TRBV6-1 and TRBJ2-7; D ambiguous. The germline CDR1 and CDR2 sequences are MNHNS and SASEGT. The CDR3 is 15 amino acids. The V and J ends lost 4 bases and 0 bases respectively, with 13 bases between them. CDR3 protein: CASSVAAGDSYEQYF. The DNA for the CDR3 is TGTGCCAGCAGTGTCGCCGCAGGCGACTCCTACGAGCAGTACTTC.

CDR3 loop: CATGQGGNEKLFF. In DNA, the CDR3 is TGTGCCACCGGACAGGGAGGCAATGAAAAACTGTTTTTT. V is TRBV28 and J is TRBJ1-4, with 8 bases matching TRBD1. V lost 10 bases and J lost 5; bases outside the gene matches: 6. This CDR3 has 13 amino acids. Germline V gives CDR1 MDHEN, CDR2 SYDVKM.

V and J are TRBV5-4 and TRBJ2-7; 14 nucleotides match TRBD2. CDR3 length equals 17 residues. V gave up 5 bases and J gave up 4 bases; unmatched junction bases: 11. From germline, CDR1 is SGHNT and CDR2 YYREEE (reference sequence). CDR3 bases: TGTGCCAGCAGAGATGGAAGGGGACTAGCGGGGGCATACGAGCAGTACTTC. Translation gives CASRDGRGLAGAYEQYF.

Here the CDR3 DNA reads TGTGCCAGTAGTGACAACGGGCAGTGGGGGGATCAGCCCCAGCATTTT. This translates into CASSDNGQWGDQPQHF. The genes are TRBV19 and TRBJ1-5, with D maybe TRBD1 (5 bases). The CDR3 loop spans 16 amino acids. The V gene lost 5 bases and the J gene lost 5 bases, with 19 bases spanning the gap. Germline CDR1 LNHDA, CDR2 SQIVND (reference sequence).

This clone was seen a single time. The CDR3 DNA reads TGTGCCAGCAGCTTGAACAGGGCCGAGAATACGCAGTATTTT. Translation gives CASSLNRAENTQYF. J is TRBJ2-3 and V is TRBV5-8; tentative D call: TRBD1 (6 bases). CDR1 is SGHTS, CDR2 YDEGEE, per germline. V was clipped by 1 base and J by 7 bases, with 13 bases between them. The CDR3 consists of 14 residues.

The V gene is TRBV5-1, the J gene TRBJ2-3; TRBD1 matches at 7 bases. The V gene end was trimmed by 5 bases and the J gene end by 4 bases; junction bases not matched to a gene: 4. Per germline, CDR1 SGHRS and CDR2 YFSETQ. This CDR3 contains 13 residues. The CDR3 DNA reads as TGCGCCAGCAGAAACGACAGGGCAGATACGCAGTATTTT. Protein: CASRNDRADTQYF.

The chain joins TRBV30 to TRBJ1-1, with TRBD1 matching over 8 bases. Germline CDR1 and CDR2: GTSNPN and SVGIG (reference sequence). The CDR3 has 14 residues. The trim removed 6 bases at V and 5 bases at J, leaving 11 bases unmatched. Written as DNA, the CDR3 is TGTGCCTGCGCCCCGATACAGGGGGGAACTGAAGCTTTCTTT. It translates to CACAPIQGGTEAFF. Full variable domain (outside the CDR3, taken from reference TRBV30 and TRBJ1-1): SQTIHQWPATLVQPVGSPLSLECTVEGTSNPNLYWYRQAAGRGLQLLFYSVGIGQISSEVPQNLSASRPQDRQFILSSKKLLLSDSGFYLCACAPIQGGTEAFFGQGTRLTVV.

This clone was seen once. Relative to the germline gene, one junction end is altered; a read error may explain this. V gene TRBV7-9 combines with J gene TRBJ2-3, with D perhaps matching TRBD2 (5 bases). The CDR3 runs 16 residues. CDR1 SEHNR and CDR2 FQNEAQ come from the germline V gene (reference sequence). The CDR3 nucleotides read TGTTCCAGCAGCCCCGGGGTAGCGTCTAGCACAGATACGCAGTATTTT. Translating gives CSSSPGVASSTDTQYF.

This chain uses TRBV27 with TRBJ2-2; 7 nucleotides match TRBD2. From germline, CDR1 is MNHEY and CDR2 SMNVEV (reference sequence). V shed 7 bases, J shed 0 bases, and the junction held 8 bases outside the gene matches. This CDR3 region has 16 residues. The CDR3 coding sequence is TGTGCCAGCAACGCCGCGGGGGTAGCGAACACCGGGGAGCTGTTTTTT. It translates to CASNAAGVANTGELFF.

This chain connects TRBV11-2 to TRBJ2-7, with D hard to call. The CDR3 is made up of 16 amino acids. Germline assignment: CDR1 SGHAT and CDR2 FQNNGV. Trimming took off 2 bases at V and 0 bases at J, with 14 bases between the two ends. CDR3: CASSLMLRSSSYEQYF. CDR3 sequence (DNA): TGTGCCAGCAGCTTAATGTTGCGGTCTTCCTCCTACGAGCAGTACTTC.

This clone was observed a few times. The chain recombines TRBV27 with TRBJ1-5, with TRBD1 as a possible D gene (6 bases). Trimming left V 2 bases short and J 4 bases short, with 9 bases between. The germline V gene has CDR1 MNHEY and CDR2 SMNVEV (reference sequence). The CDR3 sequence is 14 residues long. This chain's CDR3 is CASSLGQFNQPQHF. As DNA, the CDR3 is TGTGCCAGCAGTTTAGGACAGTTTAATCAGCCCCAGCATTTT.

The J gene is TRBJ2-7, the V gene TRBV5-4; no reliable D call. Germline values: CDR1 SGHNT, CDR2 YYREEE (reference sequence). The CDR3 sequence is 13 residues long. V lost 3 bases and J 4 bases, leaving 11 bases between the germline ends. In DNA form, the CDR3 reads TGTGCCAGCAGCTCACCGGTGAGTTACGAGCAGTACTTC. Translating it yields CASSSPVSYEQYF.

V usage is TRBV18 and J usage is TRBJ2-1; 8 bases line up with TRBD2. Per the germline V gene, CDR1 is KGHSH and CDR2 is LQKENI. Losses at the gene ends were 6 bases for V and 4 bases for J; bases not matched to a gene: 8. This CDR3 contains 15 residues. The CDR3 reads CASSLSGGPYNEQFF. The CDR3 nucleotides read TGTGCCAGCTCGTTAAGCGGGGGACCATACAATGAGCAGTTCTTC.

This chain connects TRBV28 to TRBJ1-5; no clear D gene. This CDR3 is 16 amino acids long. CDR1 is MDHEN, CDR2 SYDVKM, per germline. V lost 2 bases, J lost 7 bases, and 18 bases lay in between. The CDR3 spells CASSLGPGKGGQPQHF. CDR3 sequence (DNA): TGTGCCAGCAGTTTAGGGCCCGGGAAGGGTGGGCAGCCCCAGCATTTT.

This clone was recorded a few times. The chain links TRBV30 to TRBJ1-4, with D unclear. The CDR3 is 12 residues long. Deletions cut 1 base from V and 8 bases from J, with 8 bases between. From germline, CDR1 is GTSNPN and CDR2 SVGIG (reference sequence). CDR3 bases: TGTGCCTGGAGTGCCGGGGAGGAAAAACTGTTTTTT. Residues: CAWSAGEEKLFF.

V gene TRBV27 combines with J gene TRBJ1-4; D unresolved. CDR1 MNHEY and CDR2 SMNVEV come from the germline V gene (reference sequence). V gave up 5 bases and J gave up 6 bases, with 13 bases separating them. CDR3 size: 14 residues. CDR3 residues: CASSLHSTHEKLFF. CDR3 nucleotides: TGTGCCAGCAGTCTTCACAGTACCCATGAAAAACTGTTTTTT.

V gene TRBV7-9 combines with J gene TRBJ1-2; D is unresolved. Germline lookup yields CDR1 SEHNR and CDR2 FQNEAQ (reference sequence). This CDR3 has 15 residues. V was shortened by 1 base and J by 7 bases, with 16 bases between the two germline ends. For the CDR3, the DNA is TGTGCCAGCAGCTTAGGTCCAGGAGGAGGAGGTGGCTACACCTTC. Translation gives CASSLGPGGGGGYTF.

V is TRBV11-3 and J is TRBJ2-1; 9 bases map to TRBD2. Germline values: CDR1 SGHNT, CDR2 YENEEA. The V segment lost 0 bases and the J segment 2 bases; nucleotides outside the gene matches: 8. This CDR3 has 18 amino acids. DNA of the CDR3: TGTGCCAGCAGCTTAGATGGGTTAGCGGGAGACACCTACAATGAGCAGTTCTTC. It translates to CASSLDGLAGDTYNEQFF.

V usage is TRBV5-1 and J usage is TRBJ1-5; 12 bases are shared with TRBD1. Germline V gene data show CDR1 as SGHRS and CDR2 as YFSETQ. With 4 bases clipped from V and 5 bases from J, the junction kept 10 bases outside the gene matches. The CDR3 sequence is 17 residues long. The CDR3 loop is CASSPGTGGEVYQPQHF. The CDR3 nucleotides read TGCGCCAGCAGCCCAGGGACAGGGGGCGAAGTGTATCAGCCCCAGCATTTT.

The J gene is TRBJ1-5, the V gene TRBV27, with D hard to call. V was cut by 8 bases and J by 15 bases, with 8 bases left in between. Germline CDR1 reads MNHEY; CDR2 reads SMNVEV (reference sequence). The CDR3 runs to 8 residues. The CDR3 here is CASEEGHF. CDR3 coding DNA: TGTGCCAGCGAGGAGGGGCATTTT.

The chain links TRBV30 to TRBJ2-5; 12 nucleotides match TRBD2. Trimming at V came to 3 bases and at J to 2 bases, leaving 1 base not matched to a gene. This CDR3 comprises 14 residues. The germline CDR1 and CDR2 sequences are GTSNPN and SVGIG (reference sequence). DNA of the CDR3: TGTGCCTGGAGGGGGACTAGCGGGCAAGAGACCCAGTACTTC. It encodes CAWRGTSGQETQYF.

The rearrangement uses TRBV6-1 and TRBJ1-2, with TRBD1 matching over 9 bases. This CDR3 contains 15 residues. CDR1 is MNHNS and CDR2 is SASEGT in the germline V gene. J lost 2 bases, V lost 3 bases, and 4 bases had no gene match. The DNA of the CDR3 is TGTGCCAGCAGTGACTCCGGGACAGGGAACTATGGCTACACCTTC. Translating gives CASSDSGTGNYGYTF.

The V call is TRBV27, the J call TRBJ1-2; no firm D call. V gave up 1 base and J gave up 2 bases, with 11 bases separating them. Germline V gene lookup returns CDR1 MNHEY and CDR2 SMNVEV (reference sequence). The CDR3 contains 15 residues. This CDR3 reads CASSLYGLENYGYTF. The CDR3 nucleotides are TGTGCCAGCAGTTTATACGGACTGGAGAACTATGGCTACACCTTC.

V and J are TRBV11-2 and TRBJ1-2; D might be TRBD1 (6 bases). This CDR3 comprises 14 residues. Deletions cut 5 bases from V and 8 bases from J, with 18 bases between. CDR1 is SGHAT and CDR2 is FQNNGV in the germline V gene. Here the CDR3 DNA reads TGTGCCAGCAGCATATACAGGGCCTCGGAGGGCTACACCTTC. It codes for CASSIYRASEGYTF. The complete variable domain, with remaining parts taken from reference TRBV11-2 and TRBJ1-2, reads EAGVAQSPRYKIIEKRQSVAFWCNPISGHATLYWYQQILGQGPKLLIQFQNNGVVDDSQLPKDRFSAERLKGVDSTLKIQPAKLEDSAVYLCASSIYRASEGYTFGSGTRLTVV.

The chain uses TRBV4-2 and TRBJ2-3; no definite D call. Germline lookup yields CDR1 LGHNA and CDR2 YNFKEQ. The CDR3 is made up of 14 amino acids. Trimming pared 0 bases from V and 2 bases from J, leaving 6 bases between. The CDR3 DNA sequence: TGTGCCAGCAGCCAAGATGGCAACACAGATACGCAGTATTTT. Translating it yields CASSQDGNTDTQYF.

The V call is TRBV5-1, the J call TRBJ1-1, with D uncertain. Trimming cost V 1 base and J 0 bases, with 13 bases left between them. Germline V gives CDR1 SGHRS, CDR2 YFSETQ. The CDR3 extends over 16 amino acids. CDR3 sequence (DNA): TGCGCCAGCAGCTTGAGGAGTCGGGTGGTGAACACTGAAGCTTTCTTT. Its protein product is CASSLRSRVVNTEAFF.